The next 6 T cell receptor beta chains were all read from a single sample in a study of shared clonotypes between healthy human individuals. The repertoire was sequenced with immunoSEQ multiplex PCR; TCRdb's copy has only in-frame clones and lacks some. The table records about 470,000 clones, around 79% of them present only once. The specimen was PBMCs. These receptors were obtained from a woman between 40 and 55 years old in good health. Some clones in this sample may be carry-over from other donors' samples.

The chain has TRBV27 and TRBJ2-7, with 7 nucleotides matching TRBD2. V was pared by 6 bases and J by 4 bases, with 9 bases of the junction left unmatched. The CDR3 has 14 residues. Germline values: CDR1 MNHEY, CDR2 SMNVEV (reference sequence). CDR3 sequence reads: CASSPAGVGYEQYF. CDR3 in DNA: TGTGCCAGCAGCCCTGCGGGAGTGGGGTACGAGCAGTACTTC.

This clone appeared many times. The CDR3 protein is CAWSPGDRDSETQYF. The CDR3 DNA sequence: TGTGCCTGGAGTCCCGGGGACAGGGACTCCGAGACCCAGTACTTC. The chain links TRBV30 to TRBJ2-5; 9 bases are shared with TRBD1. The CDR3 has 15 amino acids. From germline, CDR1 is GTSNPN and CDR2 SVGIG (reference sequence). The ends lost 2 bases at V and 5 bases at J; junction bases unmatched: 9. The whole variable domain, filled in from reference TRBV30 and TRBJ2-5, reads SQTIHQWPATLVQPVGSPLSLECTVEGTSNPNLYWYRQAAGRGLQLLFYSVGIGQISSEVPQNLSASRPQDRQFILSSKKLLLSDSGFYLCAWSPGDRDSETQYFGPGTRLLVL.

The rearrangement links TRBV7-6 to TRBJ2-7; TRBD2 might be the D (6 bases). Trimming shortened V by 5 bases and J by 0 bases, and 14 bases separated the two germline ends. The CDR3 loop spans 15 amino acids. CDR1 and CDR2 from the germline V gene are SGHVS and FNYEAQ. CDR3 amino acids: CASSAPGTLSYEQYF. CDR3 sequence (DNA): TGTGCCAGCAGCGCACCCGGGACTCTCTCCTACGAGCAGTACTTC.

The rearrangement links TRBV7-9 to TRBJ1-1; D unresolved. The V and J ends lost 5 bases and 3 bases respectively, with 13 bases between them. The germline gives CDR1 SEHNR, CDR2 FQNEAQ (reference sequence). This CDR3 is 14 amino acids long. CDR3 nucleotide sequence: TGTGCCAGCAGCAATATCGTGGTTGACACTGAAGCTTTCTTT. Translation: CASSNIVVDTEAFF.

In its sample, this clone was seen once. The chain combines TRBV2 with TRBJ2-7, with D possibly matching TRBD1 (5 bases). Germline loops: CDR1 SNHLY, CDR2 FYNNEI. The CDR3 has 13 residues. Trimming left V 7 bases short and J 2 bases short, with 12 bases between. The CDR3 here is CASKWGSTYEQYF. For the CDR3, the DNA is TGTGCCAGCAAATGGGGCAGCACCTACGAGCAGTACTTC.

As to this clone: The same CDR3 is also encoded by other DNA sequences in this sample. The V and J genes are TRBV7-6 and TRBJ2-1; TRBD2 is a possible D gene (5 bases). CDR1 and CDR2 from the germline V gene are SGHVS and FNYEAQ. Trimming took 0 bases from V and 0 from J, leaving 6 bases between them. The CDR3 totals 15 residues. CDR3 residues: CASSLAGSSYNEQFF. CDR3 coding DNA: TGTGCCAGCAGCTTAGCGGGGAGCTCCTACAATGAGCAGTTCTTC.